This is a list of T cell receptor beta chains from one sample in a study of blood T cell repertoires in COVID-19. Clones were read by immunoSEQ multiplex PCR, and TCRdb kept only the in-frame ones, dropping some. The table records 75,000 to 80,000 clones, approximately 78% of them present only once. The sample consisted of peripheral blood. Receptors originate from a woman aged 55-70 years with acute or convalescent COVID-19. Both conserved end residues are part of each CDR3. The order of the fields is clone size, J gene, D gene, V gene, CDR3 DNA, CDR3 protein. A D gene is named only where the DNA matches it firmly. Part of the rows lack a size; the others show once, few, many or a class for expanded clones.

>once|TRBJ2-5|TRBD2|TRBV30
TGTGCCTGGAGTCTCAGTGGACTAGCGGGGGGGCGAGAGACCCAGTACTTC
CAWSLSGLAGGRETQYF
>-|TRBJ2-4|-|TRBV4-2
TGTGCCAGCAGCCAAGATCTGCAGGGAGCCAAAAACATTCAGTACTTC
CASSQDLQGAKNIQYF
>-|TRBJ2-2|-|TRBV2
TGTGCCAGCAGCCCTTATACGAACACCGGGGAGCTGTTTTTT
CASSPYTNTGELFF
>-|TRBJ1-1|TRBD1|TRBV28
TGTGCCAGCCAGGGACAGCTTCTTCTAGACACTGAAGCTTTCTTT
CASQGQLLLDTEAFF
>-|TRBJ2-1|-|TRBV24-1
TGTGCCACCAGGTCCGTTTCCTACAATGAGCAGTTCTTC
CATRSVSYNEQFF
>few|TRBJ1-1|-|TRBV2
TGTGCCAGCAGGAGGGACTCTCAAGCTTTCTTT
CASRRDSQAFF
>once|TRBJ1-2|-|TRBV19
TGTGCCAGTAGTCGGCAGGGATCCTATGGCTACACCTTC
CASSRQGSYGYTF
>-|TRBJ2-7|-|TRBV12-3/TRBV12-4
TGTGCCAGCAGTCCCCGGGTCCCATACGAGCAGTACTTC
CASSPRVPYEQYF
>-|TRBJ1-4|TRBD1|TRBV6-5
TGTGCCAGCAGTTACTCGAGGGGGCATGGTGAAAAACTGTTTTTT
CASSYSRGHGEKLFF
>-|TRBJ2-1|-|TRBV6-5
TGTGCCAGCAGCCGCAACAGGAAGGATACGAATGAGCAGTTCTTC
CASSRNRKDTNEQFF
>-|TRBJ2-2|TRBD1|TRBV10-3
TGTGCCATCAGTGGGACAGGGGGCGACACCGGGGAGCTGTTTTTT
CAISGTGGDTGELFF
>-|TRBJ2-1|TRBD1|TRBV6-2/TRBV6-3
TGTGCCAGCAGTTACGGCGGGACAGGGGGTTCCAATGAGCAGTTCTTC
CASSYGGTGGSNEQFF
>-|TRBJ2-1|-|TRBV15
TGTGCCACCAGCAGACCCCCCGGAACAGGGCTCGATGAGCAGTTCTTC
CATSRPPGTGLDEQFF
>-|TRBJ2-7|TRBD1|TRBV9
TGTGCCAGCAGCCGACAGGGGGCGCTGGACGAGCAGTACTTC
CASSRQGALDEQYF
>-|TRBJ2-3|TRBD1|TRBV15
TGTGCCACCAGCAGGGACCAGACAGGGCAAGGGCAGTATTTT
CATSRDQTGQGQYF
>-|TRBJ2-5|TRBD1|TRBV7-2
TGTGCCAGCAGCTTCGACAGGGCCAGGGAGACCCAGTACTTC
CASSFDRARETQYF
>few|TRBJ1-5|-|TRBV4-1
TGCGCCAGCAGTGGGGCGATCAATCAGCCCCAGCATTTT
CASSGAINQPQHF
>-|TRBJ1-5|-|TRBV5-4
TGTGCCAGCAGCTCACAGGATAGCAATCAGCCCCAGCATTTT
CASSSQDSNQPQHF
>-|TRBJ1-1|-|TRBV14
TGTGCCAGCAGCCCTAGACGAACACTGAACACTGAAGCTTTCTTT
CASSPRRTLNTEAFF
>-|TRBJ1-4|-|TRBV7-8
TGTGCCAGCAGTCCGAACAGGGTTGAAAAACTGTTTTTT
CASSPNRVEKLFF
>few|TRBJ1-4|-|TRBV30
TGTGCCTGGAGTGCTGGATGGGGCACAACTAATGAAAAACTGTTTTTT
CAWSAGWGTTNEKLFF
>-|TRBJ1-1|-|TRBV4-3
TGCGCCAGCTCCCGAGAGACGGGTACTGAAGCTTTCTTT
CASSRETGTEAFF
>-|TRBJ1-4|TRBD1|TRBV3-1/TRBV3-2
TGTGCCAGCAGCCAGTCCAGAGGACAGGATAATGAAAAACTGTTTTTT
CASSQSRGQDNEKLFF
>-|TRBJ2-7|-|TRBV4-3
TGCGCCAGCAGCCAATCGCGGTATGCAGATCCCCTGGAGCAGTACTTC
CASSQSRYADPLEQYF
>-|TRBJ2-1|TRBD1|TRBV7-9
TGTGCCAGCAGCCCACGGGACAGCCACAATGAGCAGTTCTTC
CASSPRDSHNEQFF
>-|TRBJ2-5|-|TRBV15
TGTGCCACCAGCAGAGTCCCGTTCCAAGAGACCCAGTACTTC
CATSRVPFQETQYF
>many|TRBJ1-5|TRBD1|TRBV5-1
TGCGCCAGCAGCTTGGGGGACAGGGAGGGCAATCAGCCCCAGCATTTT
CASSLGDREGNQPQHF
>-|TRBJ1-5|-|TRBV10-2
TGCGCCAGCAGTGAGTCGCGTGGAGCTAATAGCAATCAGCCCCAGCATTTT
CASSESRGANSNQPQHF
>-|TRBJ1-5|-|TRBV7-2
TGTGCCAGCAGCTCCGGGATTAATCAGCCCCAGCATTTT
CASSSGINQPQHF
>-|TRBJ1-3|-|TRBV2
TGTGCCAGCAGACAGGATACCTCTGGAAACACCATATATTTT
CASRQDTSGNTIYF
>-|TRBJ1-1|-|TRBV5-1
TGCGCCAGCAGCCCCCGGGAGACTAGCACTGAAGCTTTCTTT
CASSPRETSTEAFF
>once|TRBJ2-3|TRBD2|TRBV18
TGTGCCAGCTCCCAACGGGGGGGGACTACAGATACGCAGTATTTT
CASSQRGGTTDTQYF
>-|TRBJ2-7|-|TRBV21-1
TGTGCCAGGGGACAGGGGCTCGAGCAGTACTTC
CARGQGLEQYF
>-|TRBJ2-1|-|TRBV6-5
TGTGCCAGCAGTTACGGGAGACAGGCAGAGCAGTTCTTC
CASSYGRQAEQFF
>-|TRBJ1-2|TRBD1|TRBV30
TGTGCCTGGGACAGGGGGCCTGGAGATGGCTACACCTTC
CAWDRGPGDGYTF
>-|TRBJ1-1|-|TRBV7-2
TGTGCCAGCAGCTTCTCAGGCTCCCCGAACACTGAAGCTTTCTTT
CASSFSGSPNTEAFF
>few|TRBJ2-5|-|TRBV29-1
TGCAGCGTTATACGCTTGGAAATCGGGGAGACCCAGTACTTC
CSVIRLEIGETQYF
>-|TRBJ2-2|TRBD2|TRBV6-2/TRBV6-3
TGTGCCAGCAGTCTCAGCGGGGGGAACACCGGGGAGCTGTTTTTT
CASSLSGGNTGELFF
>-|TRBJ1-2|-|TRBV6-5
TGTGCCAGCAGTCCTTCGGGGGACTATGGCTACACCTTC
CASSPSGDYGYTF
>-|TRBJ2-7|TRBD1|TRBV19
TGTGCCAGTAGTATCCAGGGGGCTGGCGAGCAGTACTTC
CASSIQGAGEQYF
>-|TRBJ1-3|TRBD1|TRBV7-9
TGTGCCAGCAGCTTCTCTACAGGGGATGGAAACACCATATATTTT
CASSFSTGDGNTIYF
>few|TRBJ1-1|-|TRBV9
TGTGCCAGCAGCGTAGAAAACAATCCCGAGAACACTGAAGCTTTCTTT
CASSVENNPENTEAFF
>few|TRBJ1-2|TRBD1|TRBV3-1/TRBV3-2
TGTGCCAGCAGCCGAGGGGGACAGGGAGGCGGCTACACCTTC
CASSRGGQGGGYTF
>-|TRBJ1-1|-|TRBV29-1
TGCAGCGTTGCTTCACAGGCGAACACTGAAGCTTTCTTT
CSVASQANTEAFF
>-|TRBJ2-7|TRBD2|TRBV4-3
TGCGCCAGCAGCCAAGACGTGGCGGGGGGGCTCGAGCAGTACTTC
CASSQDVAGGLEQYF
>few|TRBJ2-1|TRBD1|TRBV5-1
TGCGCCAGCAGCGTAGGGGACAGAATGATTGAGCAGTTCTTC
CASSVGDRMIEQFF
>-|TRBJ2-2|TRBD1|TRBV27
TGTGCCAGCAGTCCCTTCCCGACAGGGGGAACCGGGGAGCTGTTTTTT
CASSPFPTGGTGELFF
>-|TRBJ2-2|TRBD1|TRBV6-5
TGTGCCAGCAGCCCGGGACAGTCGAACACCGGGGAGCTGTTTTTT
CASSPGQSNTGELFF
>-|TRBJ1-5|-|TRBV5-6
TGTGCCAGCAGCCCCTTCTCAGGGAAAGGCAATCAGCCCCAGCATTTT
CASSPFSGKGNQPQHF
>-|TRBJ1-6|-|TRBV19
TGTGCCAGTAGTCCCGGAGGGGCCTATAATTCACCCCTCCACTTT
CASSPGGAYNSPLHF
>many|TRBJ1-5|TRBD1|TRBV27
TGTGCCAGCAGTACGGGACAGGGGGTCAATCAGCCCCAGCATTTT
CASSTGQGVNQPQHF
>-|TRBJ1-1|TRBD1|TRBV6-5
TGTGCCAGCAGTTACTCGACAGGGGGATTGCCTGAAGCTTTCTTT
CASSYSTGGLPEAFF